This TCR beta chain was captured in a study of T cell responses to AZD1222 COVID-19 vaccine. Trimming shortened V by 6 bases and J by 7 bases, and 15 bases separated the two germline ends. The CDR3 is 13 residues long. Repertoires were generated with immunoSEQ multiplex PCR, while TCRdb's copy carries only in-frame clones and drops some. This table has tens of thousands of clones, around 90% appearing once. About this clone: What it binds is not known.

General study findings and limits: Donors were largely white British and mainly female; clonal diversity was possibly underestimated. At baseline, just 5 or 6 AZD1222 recipients tested seropositive.

The TCR was taken from an adult in good health. Here the sequenced sample was peripheral blood, taken on day 0 of MenACWY control vaccination. The V gene is TRBV12-3 or TRBV12-4, the J gene TRBJ1-2; D call uncertain. This CDR3 is CASSSIRLSGYTF. Here the CDR3 DNA reads TGTGCCAGCAGCTCCATCAGACTGTCTGGCTACACCTTC.